These T cell receptor beta chains were read from a single sample in a study of blood T cells in healthy people across ages. A single record per CDR3 protein comes from TCRdb applying MiXCR to the 5' RACE reads. The data show about 640,000 distinct CDR3 sequences, with 25% to 30% seen just once and around 14% held by the top ten. Specimen: blood. All receptors come from a woman aged 80 or older in good health. CDR3s include the opening cysteine and the closing phenylalanine or tryptophan. A D gene is named only where the DNA matches it firmly. Some rows mark clone size as missing; the rest say once, few, many or name a class of expanded clone.

>TRBD1|TRBJ2-5|many|TRBV4-3
CASSQGRGRVETQYF
TGCGCCAGCAGCCAAGGCAGGGGGCGGGTAGAGACCCAGTACTTC
>.|TRBJ2-6|many|TRBV3-1
CASSQDPGSGANVLTF
TGTGCCAGCAGCCAAGATCCGGGCTCTGGGGCCAACGTCCTGACTTTC
>TRBD1|TRBJ1-2|few|TRBV15
CATSRHRGIGYTF
TGTGCCACCAGCAGGCACAGGGGGATCGGCTACACCTTC
>.|TRBJ1-1|.|TRBV5-1
CASIDGGGSTEAFF
TGCGCCAGCATTGATGGGGGCGGGAGCACTGAAGCTTTCTTT
>.|TRBJ2-7|many|TRBV7-2
CASSRLSHEQYF
TGTGCCAGCAGTCGACTTAGCCACGAGCAGTACTTC
>.|TRBJ2-1|few|TRBV28
CASSLWGAAYNGQFF
TGTGCCAGCAGTTTATGGGGGGCCGCGTACAATGGGCAGTTCTTC
>TRBD2|TRBJ2-1|few|TRBV7-2
CASSPDFSGGAPKFF
TGTGCCAGCAGCCCTGACTTTAGCGGGGGGGCCCCTAAGTTCTTC
>.|TRBJ2-2|few|TRBV7-6
CASSLIISGELFF
TGTGCCAGCAGCTTAATTATATCCGGGGAGCTGTTTTTT
>.|TRBJ1-4|many|TRBV12-3/TRBV12-4
CASSFGGGANEKLFF
TGTGCCAGCAGTTTTGGCGGGGGAGCTAATGAAAAACTGTTTTTT
>TRBD1|TRBJ1-4|many|TRBV5-1
CASSFNRGLEEKLFF
TGCGCCAGCAGCTTCAACAGGGGGCTAGAAGAAAAACTGTTTTTT
>TRBD1|TRBJ2-6|many|TRBV10-3
CAIRDDRAGVLTF
TGTGCCATCAGAGACGACAGGGCGGGCGTCCTGACTTTC
>.|TRBJ1-5|few|TRBV7-9
CASSFENAGIHPQHF
TGTGCCAGCAGCTTTGAGAATGCAGGGATCCATCCCCAGCATTTT
>TRBD2|TRBJ2-5|many|TRBV6-6
CASSGPGRGENQETQYF
TGTGCCAGCAGTGGACCCGGGCGGGGGGAGAACCAAGAGACCCAGTACTTC
>.|TRBJ2-2|.|TRBV5-5
CASRRNPGPNTGELFF
TGTGCCAGCAGACGGAATCCGGGCCCGAACACCGGGGAGCTGTTTTTT
>.|TRBJ1-2|many|TRBV7-9
CASSSSGTAAALGYTF
TGTGCCAGCAGCTCATCGGGGACGGCGGCTGCTCTTGGCTACACCTTC
>.|TRBJ1-2|many|TRBV9
CASSVDGTDNYGYTF
TGTGCCAGCAGCGTAGACGGGACTGATAACTATGGCTACACCTTC
>TRBD1|TRBJ2-4|.|TRBV7-3
CASSLGQGENIQYF
TGTGCCAGCAGCTTAGGACAGGGGGAAAACATTCAGTACTTC
>.|TRBJ1-4|.|TRBV7-9
CASVTLPSEKLFF
TGTGCCAGCGTAACCTTGCCTAGTGAAAAACTGTTTTTT
>TRBD1|TRBJ1-2|many|TRBV7-9
CASSPTGDRDSGYTF
TGTGCCAGCAGCCCGACGGGTGACAGGGATTCTGGCTACACCTTC
>.|TRBJ2-7|few|TRBV7-2
CASSLEQGEQYF
TGTGCCAGCAGCTTAGAACAGGGAGAGCAGTACTTC
>.|TRBJ1-1|few|TRBV5-1
CASSRLRAANTEAFF
TGCGCCAGCAGCCGCCTCCGGGCAGCGAACACTGAAGCTTTCTTT
>TRBD1|TRBJ2-1|many|TRBV5-6
CASSLETGVGSYNEQFF
TGTGCCAGCAGCTTAGAGACAGGGGTCGGCTCCTACAATGAGCAGTTCTTC
>.|TRBJ2-1|many|TRBV20-1
CSASDPFRNEQFF
TGCAGTGCTAGCGATCCCTTTAGGAATGAGCAGTTCTTC
>.|TRBJ2-1|few|TRBV6-6
CASSFSGTETQFF
TGTGCCAGCAGTTTCTCGGGGACCGAGACCCAGTTCTTC
>TRBD1|TRBJ1-1|.|TRBV15
CATSSPGTGGEAFF
TGTGCCACCAGCAGTCCGGGGACAGGGGGTGAAGCTTTCTTT
>.|TRBJ1-1|.|TRBV5-1
CASSGGTGTEAFF
TGCGCCAGCAGCGGGGGGACGGGCACTGAAGCTTTCTTT
>.|TRBJ2-3|many|TRBV9
CASSSQGGQSTDTQYF
TGTGCCAGCAGCTCCCAGGGGGGGCAGAGCACAGATACGCAGTATTTT
>.|TRBJ1-5|once|TRBV7-8
CASSSDGDRPQHF
TGTGCCAGCAGCTCAGACGGGGATCGGCCCCAGCATTTT
>.|TRBJ1-5|many|TRBV20-1
CSVGWGQGYQPQHF
TGCAGTGTAGGGTGGGGCCAGGGCTATCAGCCCCAGCATTTT
>.|TRBJ2-2|few|TRBV4-1
CASSQARATGELFF
TGCGCCAGCAGCCAGGCCAGGGCCACCGGGGAGCTGTTTTTT
>.|TRBJ1-2|.|TRBV7-9
CASSLDRMDGYTF
TGTGCCAGCAGCCTCGACAGGATGGATGGCTACACCTTC
>.|TRBJ2-5|.|TRBV7-9
CASGPGTLQETQYF
TGTGCCAGCGGACCGGGGACTTTACAAGAGACCCAGTACTTC
>TRBD1|TRBJ2-1|.|TRBV25-1
CASSLTRPGQGWNEQFF
TGTGCCAGCAGTCTCACCAGGCCGGGACAGGGGTGGAATGAGCAGTTCTTC
>TRBD2|TRBJ2-1|many|TRBV20-1
CSASPLAGDNEQFF
TGCAGTGCTAGCCCCCTAGCGGGGGACAATGAGCAGTTCTTC
>.|TRBJ2-1|.|TRBV20-1
CSARDLGNEQFF
TGCAGTGCTAGAGATTTGGGGAATGAGCAGTTCTTC
>.|TRBJ2-2|once|TRBV7-6
CASSSYPGAGELFF
TGTGCCAGCAGCTCATATCCGGGCGCCGGGGAGCTGTTTTTT
>.|TRBJ1-4|once|TRBV6-1
CASGEMPATNEKLFF
TGTGCCAGCGGTGAAATGCCCGCAACTAATGAAAAACTGTTTTTT
>.|TRBJ1-1|.|TRBV28
CASSLSLRARSSNTEAFF
TGTGCCAGCAGTTTAAGTTTGAGAGCGCGCAGCTCGAACACTGAAGCTTTCTTT
>.|TRBJ2-7|many|TRBV12-3/TRBV12-4
CASSLGYSYNEQYF
TGTGCCAGCAGTTTAGGCTATTCCTACAATGAGCAGTACTTC
>TRBD2|TRBJ2-5|many|TRBV15
CATGMGAGGETQYF
TGTGCCACCGGGATGGGAGCGGGAGGAGAGACCCAGTACTTC
>.|TRBJ2-5|.|TRBV20-1
CSASGNGEETQCF
TGCAGCGCTAGTGGAAACGGGGAAGAGACCCAGTGCTTC
>.|TRBJ2-4|many|TRBV2
CASSPPQGELAKNIQYF
TGTGCCAGCAGTCCCCCTCAGGGAGAACTAGCCAAAAACATTCAGTACTTC